The next 4 T cell receptor beta chains were all read from a single sample in a study of Ad26.COV2.S vaccination and SARS-CoV-2 variants. Regarding treatment: around 19 received Ad26.COV2.S at low or high dose, single or two shots; about 5 received placebo; per-sample allocation not given. On day 63 after the first injection, vaccine and placebo recipients gave samples. Only in-frame clones appear in the TCRdb table, and some are missing; sequencing was by immunoSEQ multiplex PCR. The top ten clones hold more than 2.5% of a sample with over 250,000 clones, about 90% of them seen once. The sample was peripheral blood, taken in a trial of Ad26.COV2.S vaccine versus placebo. The receptors originated from a person aged 18 to 59 who received the Ad26.COV2.S COVID-19 vaccine or a placebo.

The V call is TRBV30, the J call TRBJ2-1; tentatively, D is TRBD2 (7 bases). Trimming left V 5 bases short and J 7 bases short, with 21 bases between. The CDR3 covers 15 residues. Germline CDR1 and CDR2: GTSNPN and SVGIG (reference sequence). CDR3: CAWGAGAHPKNEQFF. The CDR3 region has the DNA TGTGCCTGGGGGGCGGGGGCCCACCCTAAGAATGAGCAGTTCTTC.

J is TRBJ2-1 and V is TRBV5-4; 15 nucleotides agree with TRBD2. This CDR3 comprises 19 residues. In germline, CDR1 is SGHNT, CDR2 YYREEE (reference sequence). Trimming at V came to 4 bases and at J to 0 bases, leaving 8 bases not matched to a gene. In DNA, the CDR3 is TGTGCCAGCAGCCCCCGCGGGACTAGCGGGGGGAGCTCCTACAATGAGCAGTTCTTC. Translating gives CASSPRGTSGGSSYNEQFF.

The V gene is TRBV6-5, the J gene TRBJ2-7; D is perhaps TRBD2 (5 bases). This CDR3 spans 15 amino acids. CDR1 is MNHEY and CDR2 is SVGAGI in the germline V gene. V was cut by 6 bases and J by 3 bases, with 18 bases left in between. For the CDR3, the DNA is TGTGCCAGCAGGAAGAGGGCAGTCGTACTCTACGAGCAGTACTTC. Translation: CASRKRAVVLYEQYF.

The rearrangement joins TRBV10-1 to TRBJ2-1; D is unresolved. The CDR3 loop spans 11 amino acids. CDR1 is WNHNN and CDR2 is SYGVQD in the germline V gene (reference sequence). Trimming stripped 7 bases from V and 11 bases from J, with 12 bases between. The CDR3 protein is CASTPEAQQFF. DNA for the CDR3: TGCGCCAGCACCCCAGAGGCTCAGCAGTTCTTC.